The T cell receptor beta chain described here comes from a study of blood T cell repertoires in COVID-19. Study context: T cells, B-cell-depleted T cells, or PBMCs provided the cDNA or gDNA that served as material.

This clone has a single count. Repertoires were generated with immunoSEQ multiplex PCR, while TCRdb's copy carries only in-frame clones and drops some. The sample lists roughly 200,000 clones; approximately 87% were seen once. Germline assignment: CDR1 KGHSH and CDR2 LQKENI. Trimming shortened V by 0 bases and J by 9 bases, and 9 bases separated the two germline ends. This CDR3 spans 13 amino acids. The TCR originated in a woman in her 50s in a cohort exposed to, infected with or recovered from COVID-19 (not recorded which). Sequences were obtained from PBMCs or T cells enriched from blood (not recorded which). The rearrangement uses TRBV18 and TRBJ1-5, with a weak D call TRBD1 (5 bases). CDR3 DNA sequence: TGTGCCAGCTCACCACCGCCAGGGTGGCCCCAGCATTTT. Amino acid sequence: CASSPPPGWPQHF.